This T cell receptor (beta chain) was recovered during a study of shared clonotypes between healthy human individuals. The V end was cut by 4 bases, the J end by 4 bases, with 20 bases between. Per the germline V gene, CDR1 is MGHRA and CDR2 is YSYEKL. This CDR3 is built from 16 residues. Profiling relied on immunoSEQ multiplex PCR, and the TCRdb table lists in-frame clones only, not all of them. This table holds over 2 million clones, over 85% found once. Specimen: naive CD4+ T cells sorted from blood. Subset here: CD45RA+ positively selected. The chain carries TRBV4-1 and TRBJ2-7; the D gene is possibly TRBD2 (6 bases). The TCR originated in a young man in good health. CDR3 sequence reads: CASSRLPGVGVYEQYF. The CDR3 coding sequence is TGCGCCAGCAGCCGCCTACCGGGGGTTGGGGTATACGAGCAGTACTTC.